These T cell receptor beta chains were read from a single sample in a study of response to subunit inactivated influenza vaccine. TCRdb redid the calling of the RT-PCR reads with MiXCR, one entry per CDR3 protein. This table holds over 150,000 distinct CDR3 sequences, about a tenth found once. The material was non-naive T cells sorted from PBMCs, obtained around seven weeks after vaccination. These receptors were obtained from a man aged 45-60 years who received an inactivated influenza vaccine. CDR3s include the opening cysteine and the closing phenylalanine or tryptophan. The D gene is left open where the match is weak. Clone size appears in some rows only: once, few, many, or a class for an expanded clone.

>few|TRBD1|TRBV5-1|TRBJ2-7
CASSTGTGGDEQYF
TGCGCCAGCAGCACGGGGACAGGGGGCGACGAGCAGTACTTC
>many|.|TRBV4-1|TRBJ2-6
CASSPEGYGANVLTF
TGCGCCAGCAGCCCTGAGGGGTACGGGGCCAACGTCCTGACTTTC
>.|TRBD1|TRBV3-1|TRBJ2-7
CASSPSGTGKNEQYF
TGTGCCAGCAGCCCGAGCGGGACAGGGAAGAACGAGCAGTACTTC
>many|.|TRBV6-4|TRBJ2-3
CASSARPDMDTQYF
TGTGCCAGCAGTGCCCGACCAGACATGGATACGCAGTATTTT
>.|.|TRBV7-8|TRBJ1-1
CASSLAPTGLPGEAFF
TGTGCCAGCAGCTTAGCGCCGACAGGCCTTCCAGGAGAAGCTTTCTTT
>few|TRBD1|TRBV20-1|TRBJ2-7
CSARAGTGVGEQYF
TGCAGTGCTAGAGCCGGGACAGGGGTAGGGGAGCAGTACTTC
>few|.|TRBV28|TRBJ1-2
CASSDHYGYTF
TGTGCCAGCAGTGACCACTATGGCTACACCTTC
>.|.|TRBV7-8|TRBJ1-1
CASSFSGSEAFF
TGTGCCAGCAGCTTTTCAGGGTCTGAAGCTTTCTTT
>few|.|TRBV4-2|TRBJ2-3
CASSQDRTGQNTDTQYF
TGTGCCAGCAGCCAAGATAGGACGGGACAAAACACAGATACGCAGTATTTT
>many|.|TRBV11-2|TRBJ1-6
CASRLLRTGSPLHF
TGTGCCAGCAGACTCCTGCGGACGGGTTCACCCCTCCACTTT
>.|.|TRBV28|TRBJ2-1
CASSLDEQFF
TGTGCCAGCAGTTTGGATGAGCAGTTCTTC
>.|.|TRBV6-5|TRBJ2-2
CASSYSSRKGAGELFF
TGTGCCAGCAGTTACTCTTCCCGTAAGGGCGCCGGGGAGCTGTTTTTT
>many|TRBD1|TRBV5-6|TRBJ2-1
CASSLAKSQGATGEQFF
TGTGCCAGCAGCTTGGCCAAGTCGCAGGGGGCAACGGGTGAGCAGTTCTTC
>.|TRBD2|TRBV6-1|TRBJ2-2
CASSEYSGVYTGELFF
TGTGCCAGCAGTGAATATAGCGGGGTGTACACCGGGGAGCTGTTTTTT
>.|.|TRBV6-2/TRBV6-3|TRBJ2-5
CAGRGQTRETQYF
TGTGCCGGAAGAGGACAGACTCGGGAGACCCAGTACTTC
>.|.|TRBV12-3/TRBV12-4|TRBJ1-3
CASSFFGNTIYF
TGTGCCAGCAGTTTTTTTGGAAACACCATATATTTT
>.|TRBD2|TRBV9|TRBJ2-5
CASSASGGTQYF
TGTGCCAGCAGCGCGAGCGGGGGGACCCAGTACTTC
>many|.|TRBV20-1|TRBJ1-1
CSARDLQGSGTEAFF
TGCAGTGCTAGAGATCTGCAGGGAAGCGGCACTGAAGCTTTCTTT
>.|TRBD2|TRBV7-2|TRBJ2-7
CASSQQREGSEQYF
TGTGCCAGCAGCCAACAGCGGGAGGGAAGCGAGCAGTACTTC
>.|.|TRBV12-3/TRBV12-4|TRBJ2-5
CASSFQGLQETQYF
TGTGCCAGCAGTTTTCAGGGGTTACAAGAGACCCAGTACTTC
>many|TRBD1|TRBV5-1|TRBJ2-5
CASSTIGQAEGVSQYF
TGCGCCAGCAGCACTATAGGACAGGCCGAGGGCGTGAGCCAGTACTTC
>many|.|TRBV18|TRBJ2-6
CASSPRQAGANVLTF
TGTGCCAGCTCACCCAGGCAGGCTGGGGCCAACGTCCTGACTTTC
>few|TRBD2|TRBV6-1|TRBJ2-3
CASSELAGSSFTDTQYF
TGTGCCAGCAGTGAATTAGCGGGAAGCTCCTTCACAGATACGCAGTATTTT
>few|.|TRBV5-4|TRBJ1-4
CASSKPNEGLFF
TGTGCCAGCAGCAAACCTAATGAAGGACTGTTTTTT
>few|.|TRBV5-8|TRBJ1-6
CASRSTENSPLHF
TGTGCCAGCAGGTCGACAGAGAATTCACCCCTCCACTTT
>few|TRBD1|TRBV15|TRBJ1-4
CATSRDRGTGVREKLFF
TGTGCCACCAGCAGAGATCGGGGTACAGGGGTCCGGGAAAAACTGTTTTTT
>many|TRBD2|TRBV4-1|TRBJ2-7
CASSQDPTSGVQYF
TGCGCCAGCAGCCAAGACCCCACTAGCGGAGTTCAGTACTTC
>many|TRBD1|TRBV12-3/TRBV12-4|TRBJ1-5
CASSGQGRQPQHF
TGTGCCAGCAGCGGACAGGGAAGGCAGCCCCAGCATTTT
>few|.|TRBV6-2/TRBV6-3|TRBJ2-3
CASDTGIGTDTQYF
TGTGCCAGCGACACAGGGATTGGCACAGATACGCAGTATTTT
>.|TRBD2|TRBV14|TRBJ2-1
CARSFTGTSVFF
TGTGCCCGCAGCTTCACCGGGACTAGCGTTTTCTTC
>few|.|TRBV25-1|TRBJ2-2
CASSESSGAVGELFF
TGTGCCAGCAGTGAATCAAGTGGTGCGGTCGGGGAGCTGTTTTTT
>.|.|TRBV20-1|TRBJ2-1
CSARAGRGRIALYNEQFF
TGCAGTGCTAGAGCTGGGAGGGGGCGGATTGCCTTGTACAATGAGCAGTTCTTC
>few|.|TRBV4-2|TRBJ1-5
CASSQVLPTSSNQPQHF
TGTGCCAGCAGCCAAGTCCTACCAACGAGTTCGAATCAGCCCCAGCATTTT
>.|TRBD1|TRBV10-3|TRBJ2-7
CATAGQGTPYEQYF
TGTGCCACCGCGGGACAGGGGACTCCCTACGAGCAGTACTTC
>.|.|TRBV4-1|TRBJ2-4
CASSQEILRGTGGGTKNIQYF
TGCGCCAGCAGCCAAGAGATTCTCCGTGGGACAGGCGGGGGGACCAAAAACATTCAGTACTTC
>few|TRBD1|TRBV4-3|TRBJ1-1
CASSQDLQGRTEAFF
TGCGCCAGCAGCCAAGACTTACAGGGGCGGACTGAAGCTTTCTTT
>.|TRBD1|TRBV5-1|TRBJ2-2
CASSFGTGGGTGELFF
TGCGCCAGCAGCTTTGGGACAGGGGGAGGCACCGGGGAGCTGTTTTTT
>many|TRBD2|TRBV5-1|TRBJ2-1
CASSRREDEQFF
TGCGCCAGCAGCCGTCGGGAGGATGAGCAGTTCTTC
>few|.|TRBV29-1|TRBJ2-3
CSVPGRLTDTQYF
TGCAGCGTCCCCGGACGGCTCACAGATACGCAGTATTTT
>few|TRBD1|TRBV20-1|TRBJ1-3
CSANRDRGQDTIYF
TGCAGTGCTAACCGGGACAGGGGGCAGGACACCATATATTTT
>.|.|TRBV11-2|TRBJ2-7
CASSLKNFGPYEQYF
TGTGCCAGCAGCTTAAAAAACTTTGGGCCCTACGAGCAGTACTTC